These T cell receptor beta chains were read from a single sample in a study of blood T cell repertoires in COVID-19. The table came from immunoSEQ multiplex PCR; TCRdb's copy has only in-frame clones and leaves some out. The data contain roughly 120,000 clones, roughly 84% of them seen just once; the ten biggest clones take up around 8.4%. The sequenced sample was peripheral blood. These receptors all stem from a woman in her seventies who had recovered from COVID-19. Both conserved end residues are part of each CDR3. D genes are given only for firm matches. Size is omitted from some rows. Given values are once, few, many or a class for expanded clones.

clone_size,j_call,v_call,d_call,cdr3_aa,cdr3_nt
few,TRBJ2-7,TRBV6-5,-,CASRRAGGPGQYF,TGTGCCAGCAGGAGGGCAGGGGGGCCCGGGCAGTACTTC
-,TRBJ2-3,TRBV4-1,TRBD2,CASSQGGGAADTQYF,TGCGCCAGCAGCCAAGGCGGGGGGGCCGCAGATACGCAGTATTTT
-,TRBJ2-7,TRBV18,-,CASSSAGFVEQYF,TGTGCCAGCTCATCCGCGGGGTTCGTCGAGCAGTACTTC
-,TRBJ2-3,TRBV5-1,TRBD1,CASSLRTGITDTQYF,TGCGCCAGCAGCTTGCGGACAGGGATTACAGATACGCAGTATTTT
-,TRBJ2-1,TRBV2,TRBD2,CASFSATSGRGEQFF,TGTGCCAGCTTCTCGGCCACTAGCGGCCGGGGTGAGCAGTTCTTC
-,TRBJ2-7,TRBV28,TRBD2,CASIPRGLGPSEQYF,TGTGCCAGCATCCCCCGGGGACTAGGTCCGTCCGAGCAGTACTTC
-,TRBJ1-2,TRBV14,TRBD1,CASSPRQGWNYGYTF,TGTGCCAGCAGCCCTCGACAGGGGTGGAACTATGGCTACACCTTC
-,TRBJ1-4,TRBV6-5,-,CASSSHLGAINEKLFF,TGTGCCAGCAGTTCTCATCTGGGGGCCATTAATGAAAAACTGTTTTTT
-,TRBJ1-2,TRBV7-9,-,CASSLGRNYGYTF,TGTGCCAGCAGCTTAGGGAGAAACTATGGCTACACCTTC
-,TRBJ2-2,TRBV7-6,TRBD1,CASSNRGANTGELFF,TGTGCCAGCAGCAACAGGGGGGCGAACACCGGGGAGCTGTTTTTT
-,TRBJ2-1,TRBV27,-,CASSLVSAVNEQFF,TGTGCCAGCAGTTTAGTCTCCGCGGTTAATGAGCAGTTCTTC
-,TRBJ1-1,TRBV10-3,TRBD1,CAIQGARNTEAFF,TGTGCCATCCAGGGGGCGCGGAACACTGAAGCTTTCTTT
-,TRBJ2-5,TRBV25-1,-,CASSFNSQETQYF,TGTGCCAGCAGTTTTAACAGTCAAGAGACCCAGTACTTC
-,TRBJ2-1,TRBV7-9,TRBD1,CASSLGGTGGYNEQFF,TGTGCCAGCAGCTTAGGAGGGACAGGGGGCTACAATGAGCAGTTCTTC
-,TRBJ2-5,TRBV28,-,CASSPPPGRGQETQYF,TGTGCCAGCAGTCCCCCCCCGGGAAGAGGCCAAGAGACCCAGTACTTC
-,TRBJ2-1,TRBV11-3,-,CASSFRGEGGEQFF,TGTGCCAGCAGCTTTCGAGGGGAAGGGGGTGAGCAGTTCTTC
-,TRBJ2-3,TRBV6-5,-,CASSYSQGRGTDTQYF,TGTGCCAGCAGTTACTCACAGGGTCGGGGCACAGATACGCAGTATTTT
-,TRBJ2-3,TRBV4-1,TRBD2,CASSLGGAEADTQYF,TGCGCCAGCAGCCTCGGGGGGGCCGAGGCAGATACGCAGTATTTT
once,TRBJ2-5,TRBV24-1,TRBD1,CATQGVGAQETQYF,TGTGCCACACAGGGGGTAGGGGCCCAAGAGACCCAGTACTTC
-,TRBJ1-2,TRBV19,TRBD1,CASSIFLTGGDEYYGYTF,TGTGCCAGTAGTATATTCCTAACAGGGGGCGACGAATACTATGGCTACACCTTC
-,TRBJ2-3,TRBV4-3,-,CASSQVKGRDTQYF,TGCGCCAGCAGCCAAGTGAAGGGGAGGGATACGCAGTATTTT
-,TRBJ1-3,TRBV11-2,TRBD1,CANSLQGVGSGNTIYF,TGTGCCAACAGCTTACAGGGGGTAGGCTCTGGAAACACCATATATTTT
-,TRBJ1-1,TRBV28,TRBD1,CASSLNTGGNTEAFF,TGTGCCAGCAGTTTAAATACAGGGGGGAACACTGAAGCTTTCTTT
-,TRBJ1-2,TRBV30,-,CAWSIKGPPTF,TGTGCCTGGAGTATAAAGGGGCCACCCACCTTC
once,TRBJ2-7,TRBV24-1,TRBD1,CATSDPRDRGLEQYF,TGTGCCACCAGTGATCCCCGGGACAGGGGGCTCGAGCAGTACTTC
-,TRBJ1-4,TRBV6-5,TRBD1,CASSRGHREKLFF,TGTGCCAGCAGCAGGGGGCATAGGGAAAAACTGTTTTTT
-,TRBJ1-5,TRBV9,-,CASSPDFGQPQHF,TGTGCCAGCAGCCCCGACTTTGGGCAGCCCCAGCATTTT
-,TRBJ1-5,TRBV6-6,-,CASTYGEQPQHF,TGTGCCAGCACCTACGGGGAGCAGCCCCAGCATTTT
-,TRBJ2-7,TRBV19,-,CASRARGQGSYEQYF,TGTGCCAGTAGGGCCCGAGGGCAGGGGTCCTACGAGCAGTACTTC
-,TRBJ2-7,TRBV28,-,CASSLGGYYEQYF,TGTGCCAGCAGTCTGGGAGGCTACTACGAGCAGTACTTC
-,TRBJ2-5,TRBV28,TRBD1,CASSWGTGAETQYF,TGTGCCAGCAGCTGGGGGACAGGGGCCGAGACCCAGTACTTC
-,TRBJ1-6,TRBV7-2,TRBD1,CASSLTGGQGAFHLHF,TGTGCCAGCAGCTTAACGGGGGGACAGGGGGCTTTTCACCTCCACTTT
-,TRBJ1-3,TRBV4-2,-,CASSPRDSDSGNTIYF,TGTGCCAGCAGCCCCCGGGACTCGGACTCTGGAAACACCATATATTTT
-,TRBJ2-7,TRBV7-3,TRBD1,CASSLGAGGEQYF,TGTGCCAGCAGCTTAGGGGCAGGGGGTGAGCAGTACTTC
-,TRBJ2-7,TRBV7-2,-,CASKSTRQAGLGEQYF,TGTGCCAGCAAGTCGACCAGACAGGCCGGGCTGGGGGAGCAGTACTTC
-,TRBJ1-6,TRBV12-3/TRBV12-4,-,CASTRGYSPLHF,TGTGCCAGCACTAGAGGTTATTCACCCCTCCACTTT
-,TRBJ1-2,TRBV25-1,-,CASSESGGRGYTF,TGTGCCAGCAGTGAATCGGGGGGAAGGGGCTACACCTTC
once,TRBJ2-5,TRBV15,TRBD1,CATKPDRVLETQYF,TGTGCCACCAAGCCCGACAGGGTGTTGGAGACCCAGTACTTC
-,TRBJ2-5,TRBV5-5,-,CASSRPTHQETQYF,TGTGCCAGCAGCCGCCCGACTCACCAAGAGACCCAGTACTTC
-,TRBJ2-3,TRBV19,-,CASSMLSAGYLPDTQYF,TGTGCCAGTAGTATGTTGTCGGCAGGGTATCTCCCAGATACGCAGTATTTT
-,TRBJ2-1,TRBV18,-,CASSPPTGGEQFF,TGTGCCAGCTCACCTCCGACTGGGGGGGAGCAGTTCTTC
-,TRBJ1-5,TRBV29-1,TRBD1,CSVATGNSNQPQHF,TGCAGCGTAGCGACAGGGAATAGCAATCAGCCCCAGCATTTT
-,TRBJ2-1,TRBV7-3,TRBD2,CASSPRGLAGDEQFF,TGTGCCAGCAGCCCCCGGGGACTAGCGGGGGATGAGCAGTTCTTC
-,TRBJ1-2,TRBV7-2,TRBD1,CASSLTLGGIPLHYGYTF,TGTGCCAGCAGCTTGACTTTAGGGGGCATACCGCTCCACTATGGCTACACCTTC
-,TRBJ1-1,TRBV5-1,-,CASSLAGESRGTEAFF,TGCGCCAGCAGCTTGGCCGGGGAAAGCAGAGGCACTGAAGCTTTCTTT
-,TRBJ2-2,TRBV7-7,TRBD1,CASSFRQGGELFF,TGTGCCAGCAGCTTCCGACAGGGAGGGGAGCTGTTTTTT
-,TRBJ1-1,TRBV27,-,CASSLSTWQGRTEAFF,TGTGCCAGCAGCCTCTCTACCTGGCAGGGGCGCACTGAAGCTTTCTTT
once,TRBJ1-5,TRBV23-1,TRBD1,CASHDRAHQPQHF,TGCGCCAGCCATGACAGGGCCCATCAGCCCCAGCATTTT
-,TRBJ1-6,TRBV30,TRBD1,CAWRMGQGNLALNSPLHF,TGTGCCTGGAGGATGGGACAGGGAAACTTGGCCCTAAATTCACCCCTCCACTTT
-,TRBJ2-7,TRBV4-3,TRBD2,CASSQEGGTEQYF,TGCGCCAGCAGCCAAGAGGGGGGGACCGAGCAGTACTTC
-,TRBJ1-3,TRBV6-5,-,CASTHSGNTIYF,TGTGCCAGCACCCATTCTGGAAACACCATATATTTT
-,TRBJ1-1,TRBV19,TRBD1,CASSMDRTGMNTEAFF,TGTGCCAGTAGTATGGACCGGACAGGGATGAACACTGAAGCTTTCTTT